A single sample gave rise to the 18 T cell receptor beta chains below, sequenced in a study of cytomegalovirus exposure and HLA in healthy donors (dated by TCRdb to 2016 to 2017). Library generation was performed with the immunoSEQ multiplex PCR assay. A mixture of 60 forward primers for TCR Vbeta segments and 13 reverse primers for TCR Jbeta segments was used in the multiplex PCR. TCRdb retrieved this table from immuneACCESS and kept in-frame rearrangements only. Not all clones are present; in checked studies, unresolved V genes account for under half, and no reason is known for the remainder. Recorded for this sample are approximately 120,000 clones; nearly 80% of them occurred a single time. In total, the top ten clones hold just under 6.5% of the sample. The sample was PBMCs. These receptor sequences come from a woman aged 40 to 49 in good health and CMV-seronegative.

CDR3 protein: CATKREDYNEQFF. The CDR3 DNA reads as TGCGCCACAAAGCGGGAGGATTACAATGAGCAGTTCTTC. The chain joins TRBV5-1 to TRBJ2-1; 9 bases agree with TRBD2. Germline V lookup: CDR1 SGHRS, CDR2 YFSETQ. V dropped 9 bases and J dropped 4; count of bases not matched to a gene: 5. The CDR3 covers 13 residues.

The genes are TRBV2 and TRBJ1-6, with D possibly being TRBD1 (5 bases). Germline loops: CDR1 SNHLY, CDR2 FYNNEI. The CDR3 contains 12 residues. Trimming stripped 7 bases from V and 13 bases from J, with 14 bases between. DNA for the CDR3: TGTGCCAGCAAAGGGGAGGATACGCCCCTCCACTTT. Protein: CASKGEDTPLHF. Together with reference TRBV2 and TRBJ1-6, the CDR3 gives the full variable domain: EPEVTQTPSHQVTQMGQEVILRCVPISNHLYFYWYRQILGQKVEFLVSFYNNEISEKSEIFDDQFSVERPDGSNFTLKIRSTKLEDSAMYFCASKGEDTPLHFGNGTRLTVT.

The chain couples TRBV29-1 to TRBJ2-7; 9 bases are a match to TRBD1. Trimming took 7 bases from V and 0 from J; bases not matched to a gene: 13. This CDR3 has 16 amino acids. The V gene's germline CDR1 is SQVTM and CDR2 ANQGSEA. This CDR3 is CSALGQGRKSSYEQYF. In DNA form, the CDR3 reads TGCAGCGCTCTCGGACAGGGGCGAAAATCCTCCTACGAGCAGTACTTC.

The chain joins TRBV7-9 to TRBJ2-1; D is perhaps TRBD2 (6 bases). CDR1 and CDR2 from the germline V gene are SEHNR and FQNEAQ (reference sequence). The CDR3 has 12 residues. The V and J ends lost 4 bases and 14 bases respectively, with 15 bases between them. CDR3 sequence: CASSSIVRREFF. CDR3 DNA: TGTGCCAGCAGCTCTATAGTTAGGAGGGAGTTCTTC. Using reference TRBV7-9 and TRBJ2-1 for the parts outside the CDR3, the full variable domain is DTGVSQNPRHKITKRGQNVTFRCDPISEHNRLYWYRQTLGQGPEFLTYFQNEAQLEKSRLLSDRFSAERPKGSFSTLEIQRTEQGDSAMYLCASSSIVRREFFGPGTRLTVL.

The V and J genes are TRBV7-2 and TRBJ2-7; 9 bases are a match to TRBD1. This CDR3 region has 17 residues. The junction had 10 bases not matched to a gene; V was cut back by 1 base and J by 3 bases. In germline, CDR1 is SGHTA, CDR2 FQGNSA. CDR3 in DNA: TGTGCCAGCAGCTTAGGGACAGGGGCGGGTACTCTCTACGAGCAGTACTTC. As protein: CASSLGTGAGTLYEQYF.

CDR3 amino acids: CASSSQAATTGNTIYF. DNA for the CDR3: TGTGCCAGCAGCTCTCAGGCCGCGACAACTGGAAACACCATATATTTT. This rearrangement joins TRBV9 to TRBJ1-3; unclear D gene. V was pared by 4 bases and J by 2 bases, with 16 bases between. This CDR3 is built from 16 residues. Germline lookup yields CDR1 SGDLS and CDR2 YYNGEE.

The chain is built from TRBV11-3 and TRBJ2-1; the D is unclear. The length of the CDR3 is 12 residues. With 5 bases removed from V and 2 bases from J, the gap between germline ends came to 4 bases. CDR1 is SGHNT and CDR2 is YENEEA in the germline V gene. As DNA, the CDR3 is TGTGCCAGCAGCGAGCCCTACAATGAGCAGTTCTTC. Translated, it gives CASSEPYNEQFF.

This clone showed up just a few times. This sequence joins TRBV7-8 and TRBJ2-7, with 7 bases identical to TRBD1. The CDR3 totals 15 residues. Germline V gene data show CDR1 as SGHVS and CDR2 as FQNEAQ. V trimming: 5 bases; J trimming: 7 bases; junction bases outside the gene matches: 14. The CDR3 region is CASSPKARGRREQYF. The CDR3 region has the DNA TGTGCCAGCAGCCCGAAGGCCAGGGGGAGACGGGAGCAGTACTTC.

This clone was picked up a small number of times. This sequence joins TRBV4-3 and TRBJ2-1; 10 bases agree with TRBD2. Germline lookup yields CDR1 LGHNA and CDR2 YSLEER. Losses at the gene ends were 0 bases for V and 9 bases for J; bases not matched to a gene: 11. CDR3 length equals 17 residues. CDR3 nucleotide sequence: TGCGCCAGCAGCCAAGATTCGGCTAGCGGGAGAAAGGGTGAGCAGTTCTTC. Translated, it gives CASSQDSASGRKGEQFF.

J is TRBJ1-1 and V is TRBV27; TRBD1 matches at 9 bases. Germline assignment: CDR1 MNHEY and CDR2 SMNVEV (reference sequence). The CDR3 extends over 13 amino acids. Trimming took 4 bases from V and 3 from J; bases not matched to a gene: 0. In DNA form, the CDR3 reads TGTGCCAGCAGTTGGGACAGGGACACTGAAGCTTTCTTT. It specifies CASSWDRDTEAFF.

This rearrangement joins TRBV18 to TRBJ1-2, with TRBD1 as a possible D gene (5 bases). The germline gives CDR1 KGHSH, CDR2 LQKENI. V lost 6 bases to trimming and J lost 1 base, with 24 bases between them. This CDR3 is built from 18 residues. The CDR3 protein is CASSRVVNLGAFNYGYTF. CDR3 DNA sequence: TGTGCCAGCTCTCGTGTCGTAAATCTAGGGGCCTTTAACTATGGCTACACCTTC.

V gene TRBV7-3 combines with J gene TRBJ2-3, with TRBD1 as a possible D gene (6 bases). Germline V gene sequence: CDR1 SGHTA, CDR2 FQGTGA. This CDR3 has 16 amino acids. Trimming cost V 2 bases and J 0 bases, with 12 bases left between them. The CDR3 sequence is CASSLQGTTSTDTQYF. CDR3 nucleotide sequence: TGTGCCAGCAGCTTACAGGGGACCACTAGCACAGATACGCAGTATTTT.

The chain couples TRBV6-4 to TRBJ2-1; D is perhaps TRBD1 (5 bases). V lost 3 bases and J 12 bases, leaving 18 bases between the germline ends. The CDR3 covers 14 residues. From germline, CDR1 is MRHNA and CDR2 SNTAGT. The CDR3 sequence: CASSESYRLHRQFF. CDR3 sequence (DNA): TGTGCCAGCAGTGAATCATACAGGCTGCATCGGCAGTTCTTC.

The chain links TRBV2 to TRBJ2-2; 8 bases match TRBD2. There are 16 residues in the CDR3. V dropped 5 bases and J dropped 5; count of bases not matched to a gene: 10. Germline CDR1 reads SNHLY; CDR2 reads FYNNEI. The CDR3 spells CASSLISGSSTGELFF. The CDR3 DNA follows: TGTGCCAGCAGTCTCATCAGCGGGAGCTCTACCGGGGAGCTGTTTTTT.

The CDR3 region has the DNA TGCGCCAGCAGCTTGATAGCAGCTAGCACAGATACGCAGTATTTT. Protein product: CASSLIAASTDTQYF. The rearrangement links TRBV5-1 to TRBJ2-3; the D is unclear. Trimming took 1 base from V and 0 from J, leaving 9 bases between them. CDR3 length: 15 amino acids. Germline V gene sequence: CDR1 SGHRS, CDR2 YFSETQ.

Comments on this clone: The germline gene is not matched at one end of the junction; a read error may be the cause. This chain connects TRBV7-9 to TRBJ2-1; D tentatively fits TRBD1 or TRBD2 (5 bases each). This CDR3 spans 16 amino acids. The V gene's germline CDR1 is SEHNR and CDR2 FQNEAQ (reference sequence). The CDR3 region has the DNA TGTTCCAGCAGCTTAGGGGTTGGAGGTGGCGGGAATGAGCAGTTCTTC. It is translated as CSSSLGVGGGGNEQFF.

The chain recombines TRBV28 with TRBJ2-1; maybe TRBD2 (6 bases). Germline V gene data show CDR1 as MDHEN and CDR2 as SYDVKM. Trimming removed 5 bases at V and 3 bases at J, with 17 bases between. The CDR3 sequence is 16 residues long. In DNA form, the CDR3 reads TGTGCCAGCAGTGGCCCCCGGGACTTCCTCTACAATGAGCAGTTCTTC. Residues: CASSGPRDFLYNEQFF.

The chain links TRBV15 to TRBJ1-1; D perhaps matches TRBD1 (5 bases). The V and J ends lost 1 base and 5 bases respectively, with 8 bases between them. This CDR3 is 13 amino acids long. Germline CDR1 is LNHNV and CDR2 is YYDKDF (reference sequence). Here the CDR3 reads CATSRVGGTEAFF. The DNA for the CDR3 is TGTGCCACCAGCAGAGTTGGGGGGACTGAAGCTTTCTTT.